The clone carrying this T cell receptor (beta chain) appeared once. Its specificity is not known. Profiling relied on immunoSEQ multiplex PCR, and the TCRdb table lists in-frame clones only, not all of them. This table has approximately 2,200,000 clones, more than 85% appearing once. V gave up 5 bases and J gave up 7 bases, with 12 bases separating them. The CDR3 loop spans 13 amino acids. Germline lookup yields CDR1 MDHEN and CDR2 SYDVKM. Naive CD8 cells lacked CD45RO, underwent positive selection for CCR7 and left out terminally differentiated effector memory CD45RA+ cells. The data are from a study of shared clonotypes between healthy human individuals. Study findings and constraints: In this cohort, only blood was sampled, and tissue repertoires likely differ.

The chain joins TRBV28 to TRBJ1-5; D uncertain. Sequencing input: naive CD8+ T cells from PBMCs. The origin of this receptor is a man aged 18 to 29 in good health. Some clones in this sample may be carry-over from other donors' samples. The CDR3 coding sequence is TGTGCCAGCAGTCCCCGGACTTCACAGCCCCAGCATTTT. The encoded protein is CASSPRTSQPQHF.